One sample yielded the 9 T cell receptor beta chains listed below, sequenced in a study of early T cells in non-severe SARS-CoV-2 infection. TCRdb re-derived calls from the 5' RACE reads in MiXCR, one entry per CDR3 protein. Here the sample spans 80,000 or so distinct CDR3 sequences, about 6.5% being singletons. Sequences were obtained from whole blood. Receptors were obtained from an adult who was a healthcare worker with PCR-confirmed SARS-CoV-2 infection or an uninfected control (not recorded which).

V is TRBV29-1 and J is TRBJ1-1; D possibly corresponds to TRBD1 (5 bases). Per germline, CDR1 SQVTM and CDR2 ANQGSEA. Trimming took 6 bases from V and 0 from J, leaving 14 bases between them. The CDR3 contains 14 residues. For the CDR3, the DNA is TGCAGCGTGGGGGGACCAGGAATGAACACTGAAGCTTTCTTT. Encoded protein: CSVGGPGMNTEAFF. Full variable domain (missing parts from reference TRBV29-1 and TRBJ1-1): SAVISQKPSRDICQRGTSLTIQCQVDSQVTMMFWYRQQPGQSLTLIATANQGSEATYESGFVIDKFPISRPNLTFSTLTVSNMSPEDSSIYLCSVGGPGMNTEAFFGQGTRLTVV.

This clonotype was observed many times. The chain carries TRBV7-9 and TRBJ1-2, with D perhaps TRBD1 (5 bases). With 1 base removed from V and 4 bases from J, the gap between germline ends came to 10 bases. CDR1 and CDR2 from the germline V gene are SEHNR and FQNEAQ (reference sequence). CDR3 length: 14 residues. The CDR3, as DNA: TGTGCCAGCAGCTTAGTTGGCAGGGCCTATGGCTACACCTTC. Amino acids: CASSLVGRAYGYTF.

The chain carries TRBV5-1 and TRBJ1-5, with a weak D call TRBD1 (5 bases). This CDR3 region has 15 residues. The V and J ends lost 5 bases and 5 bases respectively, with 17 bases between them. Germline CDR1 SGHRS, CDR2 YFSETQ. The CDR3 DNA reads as TGCGCCAGCAGTCCGAGCTCCAGGGTGGATCAGCCCCAGCATTTT. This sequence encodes CASSPSSRVDQPQHF.

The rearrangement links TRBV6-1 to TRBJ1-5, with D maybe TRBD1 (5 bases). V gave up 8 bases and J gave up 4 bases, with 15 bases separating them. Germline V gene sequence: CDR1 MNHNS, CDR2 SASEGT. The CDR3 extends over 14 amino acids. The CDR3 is CASGGRGRNQPQHF. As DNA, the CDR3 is TGTGCCAGCGGGGGTCGGGGAAGGAATCAGCCCCAGCATTTT.

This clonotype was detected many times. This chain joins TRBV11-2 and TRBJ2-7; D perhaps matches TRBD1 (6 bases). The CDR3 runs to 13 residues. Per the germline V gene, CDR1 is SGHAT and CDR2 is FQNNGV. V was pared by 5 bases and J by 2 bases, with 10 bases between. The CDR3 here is CASSLGQTYEQYF. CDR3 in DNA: TGTGCCAGCAGCCTGGGACAAACCTACGAGCAGTACTTC.

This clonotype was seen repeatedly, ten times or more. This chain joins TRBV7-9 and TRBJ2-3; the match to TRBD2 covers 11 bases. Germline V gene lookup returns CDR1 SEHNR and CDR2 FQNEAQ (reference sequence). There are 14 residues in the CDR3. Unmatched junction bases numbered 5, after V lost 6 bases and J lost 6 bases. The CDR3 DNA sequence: TGTGCCAGCAGATATAGCGGGAGGGTCGATACGCAGTATTTT. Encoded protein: CASRYSGRVDTQYF.

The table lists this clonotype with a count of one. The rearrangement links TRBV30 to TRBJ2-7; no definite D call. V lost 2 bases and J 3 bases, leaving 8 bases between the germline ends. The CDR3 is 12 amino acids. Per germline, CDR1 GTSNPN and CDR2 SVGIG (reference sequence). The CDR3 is CAWSLTVYEQYF. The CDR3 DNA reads TGTGCCTGGAGTTTAACGGTCTACGAGCAGTACTTC.

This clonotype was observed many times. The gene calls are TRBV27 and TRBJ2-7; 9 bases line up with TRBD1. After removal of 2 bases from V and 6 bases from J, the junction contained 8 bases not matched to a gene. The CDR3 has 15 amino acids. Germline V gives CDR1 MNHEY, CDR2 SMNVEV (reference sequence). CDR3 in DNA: TGTGCCAGCAGTTTACTCCCGGGACAGGGTACCGAGCAGTACTTC. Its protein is CASSLLPGQGTEQYF.

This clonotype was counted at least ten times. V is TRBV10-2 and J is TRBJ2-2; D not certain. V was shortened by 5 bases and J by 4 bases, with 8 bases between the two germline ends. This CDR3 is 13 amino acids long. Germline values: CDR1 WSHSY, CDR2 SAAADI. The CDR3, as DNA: TGCGCCAGCAGTAGCGCCGCCACCGGGGAGCTGTTTTTT. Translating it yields CASSSAATGELFF.